The clone carrying this TCR beta chain appeared a single time. Cohort 3 donors were reported recovered after two negative PCRs, clearance, or symptom resolution. This record comes from a study of blood T cell repertoires in COVID-19. Germline V gives CDR1 MDHEN, CDR2 SYDVKM. This CDR3 region has 14 residues. Between the trimmed V and J ends, which lost 2 bases and 5 bases, there was a span of 12 bases. Profiled with immunoSEQ multiplex PCR; TCRdb holds only in-frame clones, not every one. The sample shows approximately 470,000 clones, about 90% of them seen only once. The receptor's source is a woman between 18 and 29 years old who had recovered from COVID-19. Sequenced input: PBMCs or T cells enriched from blood (not recorded which). The chain employs TRBV28 and TRBJ1-2; D possibly corresponds to TRBD1 (6 bases). The CDR3 DNA sequence: TGTGCCAGCAGTTTAGGACAGAGGCATTATGGCTACACCTTC. Residues: CASSLGQRHYGYTF.